This T cell receptor beta chain was recorded in a study of T-cell memory formation after mild COVID-19. The V gene lost 1 base and the J gene lost 5 bases, with 12 bases spanning the gap. Germline CDR1 reads SGHRS; CDR2 reads YFSETQ. This CDR3 contains 14 residues. General study results and limits: The pre-infection memory compartment contained some responding clones, suggesting cross-reactive memory joined.

Points on this clonotype: The antigen is not known.

TCRdb itself ran the 5' RACE reads through MiXCR, one entry per CDR3 protein. The table has 450,000 or so distinct CDR3 sequences, around 18% seen once. The receptor was isolated from an adult woman who had mild COVID-19 (a few samples of this study predate the infection). Cell type and time point are not known. Source material: PBMCs or a T cell subset sorted from them (not recorded which). The chain carries TRBV5-1 and TRBJ1-1; D unresolved. CDR3 in DNA: TGCGCCAGCAGCTTGCGGCAGTATGGGACTGAAGCTTTCTTT. Its protein product is CASSLRQYGTEAFF.